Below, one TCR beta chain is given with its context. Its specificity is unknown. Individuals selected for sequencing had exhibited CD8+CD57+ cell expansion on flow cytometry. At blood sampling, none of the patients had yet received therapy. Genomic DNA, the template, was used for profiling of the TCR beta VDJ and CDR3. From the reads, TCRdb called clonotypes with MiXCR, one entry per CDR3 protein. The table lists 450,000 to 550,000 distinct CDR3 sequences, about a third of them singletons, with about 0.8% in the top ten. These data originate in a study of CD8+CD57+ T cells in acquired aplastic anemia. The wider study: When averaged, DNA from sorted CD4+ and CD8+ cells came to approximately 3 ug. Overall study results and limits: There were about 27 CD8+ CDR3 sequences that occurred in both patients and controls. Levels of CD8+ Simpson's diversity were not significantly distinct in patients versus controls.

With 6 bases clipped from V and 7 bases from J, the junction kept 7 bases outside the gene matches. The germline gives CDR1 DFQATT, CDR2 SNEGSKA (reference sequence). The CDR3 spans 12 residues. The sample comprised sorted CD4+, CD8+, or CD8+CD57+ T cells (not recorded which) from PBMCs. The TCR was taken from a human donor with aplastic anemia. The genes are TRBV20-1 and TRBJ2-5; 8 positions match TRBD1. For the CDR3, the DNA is TGCAGTGCCCCAGGGGGCCCAGGGACCCAGTACTTC. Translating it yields CSAPGGPGTQYF.